The T cell receptor (beta chain) under discussion was sequenced for a study of blood T cell repertoires in COVID-19. On the study more broadly: COVID-19 samples from acute and convalescent phases originated in the United States, Italy and Spain.

Profiling relied on immunoSEQ multiplex PCR, and the TCRdb table lists in-frame clones only, not all of them. The sample includes around 330,000 clones, 89% of them seen just once. The V end lost 6 bases, the J end lost 5 bases, and 19 bases lay between the germline ends. The CDR3 has 15 amino acids. CDR1 LGHNT and CDR2 FRNRAP come from the germline V gene. The material sequenced was PBMCs or T cells enriched from blood (not recorded which). This chain joins TRBV12-5 and TRBJ2-5, with D perhaps matching TRBD2 (6 bases). This TCR came from a middle-aged woman who had recovered from COVID-19. The CDR3 reads CASGPTGTRGETQYF. The CDR3 nucleotides are TGTGCTAGTGGACCCACCGGGACTCGCGGGGAGACCCAGTACTTC.